The clone carrying this TCR beta chain has a handful of counts. What it binds is not known. The data were taken from a study of beta chain features in type 1 diabetes. Whole-study results and caveats: Moderate but significant shortening of TCRB CDR3s was recorded in all four CD4+ subsets from Type 1 diabetes patients. When VDJ junctions were examined, type 1 diabetes patients showed fewer insertions and more deletions.

V lost 0 bases to trimming and J lost 0 bases, with 9 bases between them. The length of the CDR3 is 16 residues. Per germline, CDR1 MGHRA and CDR2 YSYEKL. All of the isolated RNA was reverse transcribed, so expressed TCRB transcripts were sequenced. The data were produced by immunoSEQ multiplex PCR, yet TCRdb's version contains in-frame clones alone and is incomplete. The sample has some 120,000 clones; around 15% are singletons. Sequenced material: central memory CD4+ T cells from blood. The chain employs TRBV4-1 and TRBJ2-4; D is ambiguous. This receptor was taken from a man younger than 35 with type 1 diabetes. CDR3 DNA sequence: TGCGCCAGCAGCCAAGATCAGGTACTAGCCAAAAACATTCAGTACTTC. This translates into CASSQDQVLAKNIQYF.